These 5 T cell receptor beta chains were all obtained from the same sample, sequenced in a study of CD8 T cells in ankylosing spondylitis. A single record per CDR3 protein comes from TCRdb applying MiXCR to the 5' RACE reads. Of 670,000 or so distinct CDR3 sequences detected, over 15% appear once; the ten largest clones hold around a fifth. Which antigens these TCRs recognize remains unknown. Study-level results: Fewer than ten highly homologous variants made up a TCR beta motif, and this motif appeared characteristic of ankylosing spondylitis blood.

Specimen: blood, either unsorted or a sorted T cell fraction (not recorded which). Source of these receptors: a male donor with ankylosing spondylitis.

This clonotype was recorded a few times. The genes are TRBV5-1 and TRBJ1-1; D is perhaps TRBD1 (5 bases). Trimming took off 5 bases at V and 3 bases at J, with 14 bases between the two ends. There are 14 residues in the CDR3. Germline CDR1 SGHRS, CDR2 YFSETQ. The CDR3 here is CASSSGNGYTEAFF. The DNA of the CDR3 is TGCGCCAGCAGTTCAGGGAATGGGTACACTGAAGCTTTCTTT.

Only a few counts were recorded for this clonotype. This chain links TRBV5-6 with TRBJ1-1; the D is unclear. Germline V lookup: CDR1 SGHDT, CDR2 YYEEEE. CDR3 length equals 13 residues. The germline V and J ends were trimmed by 4 bases and 3 bases, with 10 bases remaining between them. CDR3: CASSRPSDTEAFF. The DNA of the CDR3 is TGTGCCAGCAGCCGCCCATCGGACACTGAAGCTTTCTTT.

This clonotype was seen more than once but under ten times. This chain joins TRBV29-1 and TRBJ2-1; D might be TRBD1 (6 bases). Germline CDR1 SQVTM, CDR2 ANQGSEA. V was clipped by 6 bases and J by 3 bases, with 15 bases between them. This CDR3 has 14 amino acids. The CDR3 DNA reads TGCAGCGTGCCGCTTTTGGACAGCTACAATGAGCAGTTCTTC. This translates into CSVPLLDSYNEQFF.

The V and J genes are TRBV29-1 and TRBJ2-3; 10 bases are shared with TRBD2. V dropped 7 bases and J dropped 2; count of bases not matched to a gene: 15. The CDR3 is made up of 17 amino acids. Germline assignment: CDR1 SQVTM and CDR2 ANQGSEA. The CDR3 bases are TGCAGCGCCTCCCGACTAGCGGGCCCCCACCTCACAGATACGCAGTATTTT. It specifies CSASRLAGPHLTDTQYF.

This clonotype has a single count. CDR3 sequence: CAWSVWTGAYEQYF. The CDR3 DNA follows: TGTGCCTGGAGTGTATGGACAGGGGCCTACGAGCAGTACTTC. The rearrangement links TRBV30 to TRBJ2-7; 9 nucleotides line up with TRBD1. This CDR3 is built from 14 residues. Germline loops: CDR1 GTSNPN, CDR2 SVGIG (reference sequence). With 0 bases clipped from V and 2 bases from J, the junction kept 2 bases outside the gene matches.